Detailed here is one T cell receptor (beta chain). The antigen remains undetermined. After removal of 5 bases from V and 2 bases from J, the junction contained 8 bases not matched to a gene. The germline V gene has CDR1 MNHEY and CDR2 SVGEGT. CDR3 length: 16 amino acids. TCRdb reprocessed the reads via MiXCR and lists one record per CDR3 protein. The data show around 750,000 distinct CDR3 sequences, over 25% seen once. The data belong to a study of T cell repertoires in cytomegalovirus infection. The sample was cultured CD8+ T cells from PBMCs, taken from culture after CMV antigen stimulation. The chain uses TRBV6-2 or TRBV6-3 and TRBJ2-1; 8 positions agree with TRBD1. The sequence was collected from a human donor in good health (CMV status not recorded). Some clones in this sample may be carry-over from other donors' samples. The CDR3 nucleotides are TGTGCCAGCAGTCCAACCAGGGGGCTAACCTACAATGAGCAGTTCTTC. This gives the protein CASSPTRGLTYNEQFF.